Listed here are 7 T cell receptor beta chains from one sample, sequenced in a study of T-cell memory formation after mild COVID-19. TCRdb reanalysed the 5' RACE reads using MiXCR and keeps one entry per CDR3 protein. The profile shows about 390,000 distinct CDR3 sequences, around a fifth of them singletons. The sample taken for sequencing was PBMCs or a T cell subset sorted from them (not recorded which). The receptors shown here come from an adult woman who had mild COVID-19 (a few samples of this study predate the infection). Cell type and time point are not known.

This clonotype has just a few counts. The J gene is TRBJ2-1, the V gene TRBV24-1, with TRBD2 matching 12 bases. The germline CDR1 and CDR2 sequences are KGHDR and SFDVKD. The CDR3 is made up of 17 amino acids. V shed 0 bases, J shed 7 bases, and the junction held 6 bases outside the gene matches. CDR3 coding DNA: TGTGCCACCAGTGATTTGGGAACTAGCGGGAGGTTTAATGAGCAGTTCTTC. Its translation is CATSDLGTSGRFNEQFF.

The CDR3 spells CSAFPPYNSPLHF. The CDR3 nucleotides are TGCAGTGCATTCCCTCCCTATAATTCACCCCTCCACTTT. The chain has TRBV20-1 and TRBJ1-6; D gene unclear. Trimming cost V 6 bases and J 2 bases, with 8 bases left between them. The germline CDR1 and CDR2 sequences are DFQATT and SNEGSKA (reference sequence). The CDR3 runs 13 residues.

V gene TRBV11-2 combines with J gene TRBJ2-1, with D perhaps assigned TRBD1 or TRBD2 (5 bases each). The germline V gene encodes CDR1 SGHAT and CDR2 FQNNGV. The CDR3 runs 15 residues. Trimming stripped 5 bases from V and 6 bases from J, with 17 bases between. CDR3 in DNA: TGTGCCAGCAGCCACGGCCCCGGGGCCCCCAATGAGCAGTTCTTC. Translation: CASSHGPGAPNEQFF.

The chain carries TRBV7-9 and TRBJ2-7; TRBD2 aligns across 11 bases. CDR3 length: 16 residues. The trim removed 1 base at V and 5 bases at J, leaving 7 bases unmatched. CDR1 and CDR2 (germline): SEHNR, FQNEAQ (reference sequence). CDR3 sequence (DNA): TGTGCCAGCAGCTTAGTGGGACTAGCGGCGCGCCACGAGCAGTACTTC. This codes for CASSLVGLAARHEQYF.

DNA for the CDR3: TGCGCCAGCAGTCCCAGGGATGGGACAGATACGCAGTATTTT. It specifies CASSPRDGTDTQYF. The chain has TRBV23-1 and TRBJ2-3; D possibly corresponds to TRBD1 (5 bases). TRBV23-1 is assigned to the ORF class and has an uncertain function. V was pared by 4 bases and J by 3 bases, with 11 bases between. This CDR3 has 14 residues.

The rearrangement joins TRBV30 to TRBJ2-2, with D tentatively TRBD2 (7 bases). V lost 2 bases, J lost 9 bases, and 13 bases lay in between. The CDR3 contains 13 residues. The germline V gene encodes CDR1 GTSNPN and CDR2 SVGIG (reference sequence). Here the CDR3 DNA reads TGTGCCTGGAGTAGGGGGGGACCAAGGGAGCTGTTTTTT. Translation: CAWSRGGPRELFF.

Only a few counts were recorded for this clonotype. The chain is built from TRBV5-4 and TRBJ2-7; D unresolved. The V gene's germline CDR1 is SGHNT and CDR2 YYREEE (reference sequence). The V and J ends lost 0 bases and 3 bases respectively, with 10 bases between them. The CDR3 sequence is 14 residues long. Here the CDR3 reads CASSLGVVGYEQYF. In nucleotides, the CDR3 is TGTGCCAGCAGCTTGGGGGTAGTGGGCTACGAGCAGTACTTC.